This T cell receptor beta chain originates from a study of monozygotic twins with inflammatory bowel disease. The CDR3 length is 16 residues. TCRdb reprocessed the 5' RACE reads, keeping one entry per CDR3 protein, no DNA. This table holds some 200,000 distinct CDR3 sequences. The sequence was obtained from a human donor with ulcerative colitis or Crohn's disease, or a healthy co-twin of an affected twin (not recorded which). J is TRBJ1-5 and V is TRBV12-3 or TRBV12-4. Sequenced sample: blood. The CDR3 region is CASSLEYPASNQPQHF.